Following are 11 T cell receptor beta chains from one sample sequenced in a study of T cell responses to AZD1222 COVID-19 vaccine (dated by TCRdb to about 2021). What this sample's time point label stands for: sample from adult after SARS-CoV-2 infection, after symptom onset. Library creation used the immunoSEQ multiplex PCR assay. Entries here come from immuneACCESS through TCRdb and include only in-frame sequences with V and J called. Some clones fail to appear in such tables; in the studies checked, an unresolved V gene covers under half of the shortfall, and the cause of the remainder is unknown. Within this sample are 140,000 to 150,000 clones, with around 92% of them counted one time only. The leading ten clones occupy around 10% of the sample. The starting material was peripheral blood, obtained after recovery from COVID-19. The receptors derive from an adult who had recovered from COVID-19.

The rearrangement joins TRBV5-1 to TRBJ2-3; 8 nucleotides line up with TRBD1. V lost 4 bases, J lost 8 bases, and 15 bases stayed unmatched. The CDR3 extends over 16 amino acids. Germline CDR1 SGHRS, CDR2 YFSETQ. DNA of the CDR3: TGCGCCAGCAGCGCGGCAGGACAGGGTGGAAGAGGTACGCAGTATTTT. Its translation is CASSAAGQGGRGTQYF.

J is TRBJ1-2 and V is TRBV6-5; tentatively, D is TRBD1 (5 bases). The CDR3 is 15 residues long. CDR1 is MNHEY and CDR2 is SVGAGI in the germline V gene. V was cut by 0 bases and J by 5 bases, with 13 bases left in between. Here the CDR3 DNA reads TGTGCCAGCAGTTACTCCTCCGGGACGCCTTATGGCTACACCTTC. This codes for CASSYSSGTPYGYTF.

The genes are TRBV9 and TRBJ1-1, with 7 bases aligning to TRBD1. The germline V gene has CDR1 SGDLS and CDR2 YYNGEE. V was clipped by 0 bases and J by 7 bases; unmatched bases: 6. This CDR3 region has 14 residues. CDR3 DNA sequence: TGTGCCAGCAGCGTAGATGGGGGGACAGATGAAGCTTTCTTT. Translating it yields CASSVDGGTDEAFF.

The rearrangement links TRBV6-5 to TRBJ2-7, with 12 bases aligning to TRBD2. The germline V gene encodes CDR1 MNHEY and CDR2 SVGAGI. V gave up 5 bases and J gave up 7 bases; unmatched junction bases: 9. The CDR3 totals 15 residues. The CDR3 DNA reads TGTGCCAGCAGTCGGTGGACTAGCGGGATTCGGGAGCAGTACTTC. Residues: CASSRWTSGIREQYF.

The V gene is TRBV27, the J gene TRBJ2-1; no clear D. Trimming took off 5 bases at V and 7 bases at J, with 9 bases between the two ends. This CDR3 is built from 12 residues. Germline values: CDR1 MNHEY, CDR2 SMNVEV (reference sequence). The DNA of the CDR3 is TGTGCCAGCAGTCCCCACATTAATGAGCAGTTCTTC. Its protein is CASSPHINEQFF.

DNA of the CDR3: TGTGCCAGCAGTGGGGGGACTGGGCTAAGAGAGCAGTACTTC. Its translation is CASSGGTGLREQYF. The chain combines TRBV2 with TRBJ2-7, with D perhaps TRBD2 (6 bases). Germline V CDR1 and CDR2: SNHLY, FYNNEI. The CDR3 totals 14 residues. The V gene lost 4 bases and the J gene lost 7 bases, with 17 bases spanning the gap.

This chain uses TRBV10-1 with TRBJ1-1; a weak D match, TRBD1 (5 bases). In germline, CDR1 is WNHNN, CDR2 SYGVQD (reference sequence). V was shortened by 7 bases and J by 6 bases, with 15 bases between the two germline ends. The CDR3 covers 13 residues. CDR3 in DNA: TGCGCCAGCACGGGGACGAGGGGATCTGAAGCTTTCTTT. Its translation: CASTGTRGSEAFF.

With regard to this clone: An end of the junction differs from the germline gene, which may be a read error. The V and J genes are TRBV5-1 and TRBJ2-7; 7 bases line up with TRBD1. There are 14 residues in the CDR3. Per the germline V gene, CDR1 is SGHRS and CDR2 is YFSETQ. The CDR3 protein is CASSLEGGSNEQYF. For the CDR3, the DNA is TGCGCCAGCAGCTTGGAAGGGGGCTCCAACGAGCAGTACTTC. Combining the CDR3 with reference TRBV5-1 and TRBJ2-7 gives the whole variable domain KAGVTQTPRYLIKTRGQQVTLSCSPISGHRSVSWYQQTPGQGLQFLFEYFSETQRNKGNFPGRFSGRQFSNSRSEMNVSTLELGDSALYLCASSLEGGSNEQYFGPGTRLTVT.

The genes are TRBV28 and TRBJ2-7, with 7 nucleotides matching TRBD2. The CDR3 runs to 13 residues. CDR1 MDHEN and CDR2 SYDVKM come from the germline V gene. The V segment lost 6 bases and the J segment 0 bases; nucleotides outside the gene matches: 2. This chain's CDR3 is CASRGGDSYEQYF. CDR3 DNA sequence: TGTGCCAGCAGGGGGGGGGACTCCTACGAGCAGTACTTC.

The chain recombines TRBV2 with TRBJ2-7; weak D call: TRBD1 (6 bases). The length of the CDR3 is 15 residues. The germline V and J ends were trimmed by 2 bases and 6 bases, with 17 bases remaining between them. Germline V gene sequence: CDR1 SNHLY, CDR2 FYNNEI. CDR3: CASSEIGDIKAEQYF. The CDR3 coding sequence is TGTGCCAGCAGTGAAATAGGGGACATCAAGGCCGAGCAGTACTTC. Based on the CDR3 plus reference TRBV2 and TRBJ2-7, the full variable domain is EPEVTQTPSHQVTQMGQEVILRCVPISNHLYFYWYRQILGQKVEFLVSFYNNEISEKSEIFDDQFSVERPDGSNFTLKIRSTKLEDSAMYFCASSEIGDIKAEQYFGPGTRLTVT.

CDR3 DNA: TGTGCCAGCAGCCAAGGGCCGGGAATCCACGAGCAGTACTTC. Residues: CASSQGPGIHEQYF. The chain links TRBV14 to TRBJ2-7; D perhaps matches TRBD2 (5 bases). In germline, CDR1 is SGHDN, CDR2 FVKESK. V gave up 1 base and J gave up 5 bases, with 12 bases separating them. The CDR3 is 14 residues long.